The entry below gives a single TCR beta chain sequence along with its context. This CDR3 is 14 amino acids long. For TCR beta, cDNA was produced by 5'RACE template switching with UMIs. TCRdb reprocessed the 5' RACE reads and stores each CDR3 protein as one record, lacking DNA. The table gives some 190,000 distinct CDR3 sequences; the top ten clones make up 20% to 25% of it. The data belong to a study of T cells expressing NK-cell markers. The receptor was isolated from a man aged 18-70 years in good health. The sequencing input was blood T cells: a sorted CD56 or NKG2C T cell subset, CD4+ or CD8+ T cells, or bulk PBMC T cells (not recorded which). This chain joins TRBV12-3 or TRBV12-4 and TRBJ1-1; TCRdb selects TRBD1, and the lack of DNA leaves this call unchecked. Here the CDR3 reads CASSLTPGAVEAFF.